This T cell receptor (beta chain) was sequenced for a study of CD8+ T cells in alopecia areata. CDR3 size: 12 residues. Germline assignment: CDR1 MGHDK and CDR2 SYGVNS. V gave up 8 bases and J gave up 8 bases; unmatched junction bases: 7. Once RNA had been extracted, it was reverse transcribed into cDNA to act as the sequencing template. Only in-frame clones appear in the TCRdb table, and some are missing; sequencing was by immunoSEQ multiplex PCR. The sample carries under 250,000 clones, 50% to 60% recorded once. Sequencing used CD4+ T cells sorted from blood, obtained at week 0. The chain employs TRBV25-1 and TRBJ1-2; 8 positions match TRBD1. This receptor was taken from a human donor with alopecia areata. The CDR3 sequence: CASSQGAQGYTF. The CDR3 DNA sequence: TGTGCCAGCTCCCAGGGGGCGCAGGGCTACACCTTC.